The next 10 T cell receptor beta chains were all read from a single sample in a study of T cell clonotyping in hematopoietic cell transplantation. Produced via immunoSEQ multiplex PCR; TCRdb's table is partial and in-frame only. The sample holds about 43,000 clones; about 95% are singletons and the top ten take roughly 0.9%. Sequenced material: peripheral blood mononuclear cells. These receptor sequences come from a man under 40 in good health. Some clones in this sample may be carry-over from other donors' samples.

The V and J genes are TRBV30 and TRBJ1-1, with TRBD1 as a possible D gene (6 bases). This CDR3 is 14 amino acids long. Germline-derived CDR1 and CDR2 are GTSNPN and SVGIG (reference sequence). V was clipped by 3 bases and J by 1 base, with 12 bases between them. The CDR3 DNA sequence: TGTGCCTGGAGGGAGGGGGGTACGAACACTGAAGCTTTCTTT. Protein product: CAWREGGTNTEAFF.

The chain recombines TRBV4-2 with TRBJ2-2, with 9 nucleotides matching TRBD1. This CDR3 has 19 residues. Germline CDR1 is LGHNA and CDR2 is YNFKEQ. The ends lost 0 bases at V and 5 bases at J; junction bases unmatched: 13. The CDR3 DNA follows: TGTGCCAGCAGCCAAGATGGAGGGGCCGGGACAGGGTCGACCGGGGAGCTGTTTTTT. Residues: CASSQDGGAGTGSTGELFF.

The chain couples TRBV4-2 to TRBJ2-1; the match to TRBD2 covers 11 bases. V gave up 4 bases and J gave up 6 bases; unmatched junction bases: 5. The CDR3 runs 15 residues. Germline CDR1 reads LGHNA; CDR2 reads YNFKEQ. CDR3 protein: CASSLRLAGSNEQFF. The CDR3 DNA is TGTGCCAGCAGCCTCCGACTAGCGGGGAGCAATGAGCAGTTCTTC.

This chain joins TRBV19 and TRBJ2-1, with no clear D. The length of the CDR3 is 13 residues. Germline CDR1 is LNHDA and CDR2 is SQIVND (reference sequence). V dropped 6 bases and J dropped 5 bases, with 11 bases sitting between them. The CDR3 coding sequence is TGTGCCAGTAGCGTCGGAATGAACAATGAGCAGTTCTTC. Encoded protein: CASSVGMNNEQFF.

J is TRBJ1-1 and V is TRBV5-6; D perhaps matches TRBD1 (5 bases). The germline V gene has CDR1 SGHDT and CDR2 YYEEEE. Trimming took 4 bases from V and 3 from J, leaving 13 bases between them. This CDR3 has 14 amino acids. The CDR3 nucleotides read TGTGCCAGCAGCGGGGTTGGGGGTGACACTGAAGCTTTCTTT. Protein sequence: CASSGVGGDTEAFF.

This clone was picked up one time. V is TRBV5-1 and J is TRBJ1-6, with 11 bases that match TRBD1. V lost 3 bases and J lost 11; bases outside the gene matches: 4. The V gene's germline CDR1 is SGHRS and CDR2 YFSETQ. The CDR3 extends over 14 amino acids. Here the CDR3 reads CASSYGDRGTPLHF. CDR3 DNA sequence: TGCGCCAGCAGCTATGGGGACAGGGGGACACCCCTCCACTTT.

The chain recombines TRBV6-5 with TRBJ1-4; D is undetermined. CDR1 MNHEY and CDR2 SVGAGI come from the germline V gene. With 4 bases removed from V and 5 bases from J, the gap between germline ends came to 11 bases. This CDR3 has 14 amino acids. The CDR3 region has the DNA TGTGCCAGCAGTTCTCCGGGAAGGAATGAAAAACTGTTTTTT. Amino acids: CASSSPGRNEKLFF.

There are a few counts of this clone. The chain is built from TRBV27 and TRBJ1-2, with a possible D match to TRBD1 (5 bases). The germline V gene has CDR1 MNHEY and CDR2 SMNVEV (reference sequence). The CDR3 consists of 15 residues. V lost 4 bases, J lost 2 bases, and 14 bases lay in between. CDR3 protein: CASSYDRRLNYGYTF. The DNA for the CDR3 is TGTGCCAGCAGTTATGACAGACGATTAAACTATGGCTACACCTTC.

The V call is TRBV7-4, the J call TRBJ1-3; D gene ambiguous. There are 14 residues in the CDR3. V lost 0 bases and J 2 bases, leaving 5 bases between the germline ends. Germline CDR1 and CDR2: SGHVT and SQSDAQ. CDR3 bases: TGTGCCAGCAGCTTAGCGCGGGCTGGAAACACCATATATTTT. Protein sequence: CASSLARAGNTIYF.

The rearrangement uses TRBV19 and TRBJ2-4, with 10 nucleotides matching TRBD1. V lost 4 bases, J lost 5 bases, and 8 bases stayed unmatched. The germline gives CDR1 LNHDA, CDR2 SQIVND (reference sequence). This CDR3 region has 16 residues. In DNA form, the CDR3 reads TGTGCCAGTAGTACTCCGGGACAGGGGTCGCAAAACATTCAGTACTTC. Its translation: CASSTPGQGSQNIQYF. The full variable domain, its missing parts supplied by reference TRBV19 and TRBJ2-4, is DGGITQSPKYLFRKEGQNVTLSCEQNLNHDAMYWYRQDPGQGLRLIYYSQIVNDFQKGDIAEGYSVSREKKESFPLTVTSAQKNPTAFYLCASSTPGQGSQNIQYFGAGTRLSVL.